These 17 T cell receptor beta chains were sequenced from one sample in a study of T cells after yellow fever vaccination. TCRdb recomputed calls from the 5' RACE reads with MiXCR, one row per CDR3 protein. This table holds 610,000 or so distinct CDR3 sequences, 9% to 15% found once. This specimen was PBMCs, taken on the day of the yellow fever booster vaccination. Source of these receptors: a young man who received the YFV17D yellow fever vaccine.

This clonotype was seen only a few times. This chain connects TRBV19 to TRBJ1-1; D remains ambiguous. The CDR3 spans 13 residues. The V gene lost 1 base and the J gene lost 10 bases, with 13 bases spanning the gap. CDR1 LNHDA and CDR2 SQIVND come from the germline V gene (reference sequence). CDR3 in DNA: TGTGCCAGTAGTATAGTTCCGGGATCGGGAGCTTTCTTT. Its protein is CASSIVPGSGAFF.

The CDR3 coding sequence is TGTGCCTGGAAAAGGGATTTAAGCTCCTACAATGAGCAGTTCTTC. Its translation is CAWKRDLSSYNEQFF. The chain combines TRBV30 with TRBJ2-1; D uncertain. V lost 4 bases and J lost 0, with 13 bases in between. The germline V gene encodes CDR1 GTSNPN and CDR2 SVGIG (reference sequence). The length of the CDR3 is 15 residues.

The chain combines TRBV9 with TRBJ2-3; 9 nucleotides line up with TRBD2. This CDR3 is 15 amino acids long. Germline lookup yields CDR1 SGDLS and CDR2 YYNGEE. V lost 0 bases, J lost 5 bases, and 4 bases stayed unmatched. CDR3 residues: CASSVGGRGGDTQYF. The CDR3 bases are TGTGCCAGCAGCGTAGGCGGGAGGGGTGGAGATACGCAGTATTTT.

CDR3 residues: CSAAGTRGLDEQFF. In DNA form, the CDR3 reads TGCAGTGCTGCCGGGACTAGAGGCCTGGATGAGCAGTTCTTC. The chain carries TRBV20-1 and TRBJ2-1, with 8 positions matching TRBD2. V gave up 5 bases and J gave up 8 bases; unmatched junction bases: 11. This CDR3 spans 14 amino acids. Germline V gene lookup returns CDR1 DFQATT and CDR2 SNEGSKA (reference sequence).

This clonotype was seen a handful of times. The chain recombines TRBV10-1 with TRBJ2-7, with 9 bases identical to TRBD1. CDR3 length: 12 residues. J gave up 9 bases and V 2 bases, and 2 bases lay outside the gene matches. The germline CDR1 and CDR2 sequences are WNHNN and SYGVQD (reference sequence). Here the CDR3 DNA reads TGCGCCAGCAGTGAGGGACAGGGGCCGCAGTACTTC. It specifies CASSEGQGPQYF.

A few counts support this clonotype. The chain combines TRBV12-3 or TRBV12-4 with TRBJ2-1; D gene ambiguous. The CDR3 contains 15 residues. Trimming took 8 bases from V and 6 from J, leaving 20 bases between them. The DNA for the CDR3 is TGTGCCAGCTTCCAGGCTCCTTCTGCCGTCAATGAGCAGTTCTTC. Translating it yields CASFQAPSAVNEQFF.

In its sample, this clonotype was seen a few times. The rearrangement uses TRBV5-1 and TRBJ2-2, with TRBD1 identical over 8 bases. Germline V lookup: CDR1 SGHRS, CDR2 YFSETQ. The CDR3 runs 14 residues. After removal of 4 bases from V and 9 bases from J, the junction contained 8 bases not matched to a gene. CDR3 protein: CASSRDRGPRELFF. The CDR3 nucleotides are TGCGCCAGCAGCCGCGACAGGGGACCCCGGGAGCTGTTTTTT.

This clonotype was seen only a few times. This chain connects TRBV2 to TRBJ2-1; a weak D match, TRBD1 (5 bases). This CDR3 comprises 13 residues. V was shortened by 6 bases and J by 4 bases, with 10 bases between the two germline ends. Per the germline V gene, CDR1 is SNHLY and CDR2 is FYNNEI. The CDR3 here is CASRQVTYNEQFF. DNA of the CDR3: TGTGCCAGCAGACAGGTCACTTACAATGAGCAGTTCTTC.

This clonotype has a handful of counts. This chain joins TRBV2 and TRBJ2-1; TRBD2 matches at 8 bases. Germline loops: CDR1 SNHLY, CDR2 FYNNEI. CDR3 length equals 13 residues. Trimming at V came to 8 bases and at J to 4 bases, leaving 4 bases not matched to a gene. CDR3 bases: TGTGCCAGCTCCGGGGGGGAGTACAATGAGCAGTTCTTC. This sequence encodes CASSGGEYNEQFF.

This clonotype was detected only a few times. The genes are TRBV5-1 and TRBJ2-4, with no clear D. The CDR3 has 16 residues. Looked up from germline, CDR1 is SGHRS and CDR2 is YFSETQ. With 1 base removed from V and 7 bases from J, the gap between germline ends came to 18 bases. The CDR3 sequence: CASSLWGQQVINIQYF. DNA for the CDR3: TGCGCCAGCAGCTTGTGGGGTCAGCAAGTTATCAACATTCAGTACTTC.

The chain links TRBV12-3 or TRBV12-4 to TRBJ2-4; no reliable D call. The CDR3 is 13 amino acids. V dropped 3 bases and J dropped 2 bases, with 5 bases sitting between them. The CDR3 sequence: CASSFGSKNIQYF. In DNA form, the CDR3 reads TGTGCCAGCAGTTTCGGCTCCAAAAACATTCAGTACTTC.

This clonotype came up many times. The chain recombines TRBV15 with TRBJ1-1; 8 bases match TRBD1. The CDR3 is 15 amino acids. Germline values: CDR1 LNHNV, CDR2 YYDKDF (reference sequence). V gave up 2 bases and J gave up 6 bases; unmatched junction bases: 8. Here the CDR3 reads CATSRLGQGWAEAFF. The CDR3 nucleotides are TGTGCCACCAGCAGACTCGGACAGGGTTGGGCTGAAGCTTTCTTT.

This sequence joins TRBV9 and TRBJ2-7, with 9 positions matching TRBD1. V lost 4 bases to trimming and J lost 0 bases; unmatched junction nucleotides: 5. The CDR3 has 15 residues. CDR1 and CDR2 from the germline V gene are SGDLS and YYNGEE. The CDR3 DNA follows: TGTGCCAGCAGCCGCCGGACAGGGGACTCCTACGAGCAGTACTTC. Translation: CASSRRTGDSYEQYF. The whole variable domain, filled in from reference TRBV9 and TRBJ2-7, reads DSGVTQTPKHLITATGQRVTLRCSPRSGDLSVYWYQQSLDQGLQFLIQYYNGEERAKGNILERFSAQQFPDLHSELNLSSLELGDSALYFCASSRRTGDSYEQYFGPGTRLTVT.

This clonotype was counted a few times. The chain carries TRBV5-1 and TRBJ2-1; D gene uncertain. This CDR3 is built from 11 residues. Germline V gene data show CDR1 as SGHRS and CDR2 as YFSETQ. Trimming left V 5 bases short and J 8 bases short, with 8 bases between. The CDR3 nucleotides read TGCGCCAGCAGGGAGAACTATGAGCAGTTCTTC. Amino acid sequence: CASRENYEQFF.

The V gene is TRBV2, the J gene TRBJ2-5, with a weak D call TRBD1 (5 bases). CDR1 SNHLY and CDR2 FYNNEI come from the germline V gene. The CDR3 contains 14 residues. V gave up 2 bases and J gave up 5 bases, with 12 bases separating them. CDR3 in amino acids: CASSESPGHETQYF. The CDR3 bases are TGTGCCAGCAGTGAATCACCAGGGCACGAGACCCAGTACTTC.

A few counts support this clonotype. The chain employs TRBV4-3 and TRBJ2-7; D unresolved. The CDR3 sequence is 15 residues long. CDR1 is LGHNA and CDR2 is YSLEER in the germline V gene. The V end lost 0 bases, the J end lost 1 base, and 10 bases lay between the germline ends. The CDR3 here is CASSQENSLSYEQYF. CDR3 coding DNA: TGCGCCAGCAGCCAAGAAAACTCTCTATCCTACGAGCAGTACTTC.

CDR3 amino acids: CASSMMTGTIQIAEAFF. The DNA of the CDR3 is TGTGCCAGCAGTATGATGACAGGCACCATTCAGATCGCTGAAGCTTTCTTT. V is TRBV12-3 or TRBV12-4 and J is TRBJ1-1, with TRBD1 as a possible D gene (6 bases). V was pared by 5 bases and J by 6 bases, with 25 bases between. CDR3 length equals 17 residues.